This passage covers 25 T cell receptor beta chains from one sample sequenced in a study of shared clonotypes between healthy human individuals. This table comes from immunoSEQ multiplex PCR, and its TCRdb copy is limited to in-frame clones, with some not included. The sample has roughly 1 million clones, around 78% seen once. Source material: memory CD4+ T cells from PBMCs. Subset here: CD45RA-negative fraction. These receptors came from a man aged 18 to 29 in good health. Some clones in this sample may be carry-over from other donors' samples.

In DNA, the CDR3 is TGTGCCAGCAGCGTCAGCCTCGAGGACACTGAAGCTTTCTTT. This gives the protein CASSVSLEDTEAFF. The genes are TRBV9 and TRBJ1-1; D call uncertain. CDR3 length: 14 residues. V was shortened by 2 bases and J by 3 bases, with 11 bases between the two germline ends. The germline CDR1 and CDR2 sequences are SGDLS and YYNGEE. Using reference TRBV9 and TRBJ1-1 for the parts outside the CDR3, the full variable domain is DSGVTQTPKHLITATGQRVTLRCSPRSGDLSVYWYQQSLDQGLQFLIQYYNGEERAKGNILERFSAQQFPDLHSELNLSSLELGDSALYFCASSVSLEDTEAFFGQGTRLTVV.

The V call is TRBV7-3, the J call TRBJ2-3, with D perhaps matching TRBD1 (6 bases). CDR3 length: 14 amino acids. V shed 4 bases and J shed 2 bases, with 10 bases lying between them. Germline CDR1 and CDR2: SGHTA and FQGTGA. The CDR3 nucleotides are TGTGCCAGCAGCTCAGACAGGACCACAGATACGCAGTATTTT. Translation: CASSSDRTTDTQYF. Complete variable domain (other parts from reference TRBV7-3 and TRBJ2-3): GAGVSQTPSNKVTEKGKYVELRCDPISGHTALYWYRQSLGQGPEFLIYFQGTGAADDSGLPNDRFFAVRPEGSVSTLKIQRTERGDSAVYLCASSSDRTTDTQYFGPGTRLTVL.

The chain has TRBV7-2 and TRBJ2-1, with TRBD2 identical over 7 bases. Per the germline V gene, CDR1 is SGHTA and CDR2 is FQGNSA. Losses at the gene ends were 1 base for V and 2 bases for J; bases not matched to a gene: 8. This CDR3 has 17 amino acids. DNA of the CDR3: TGTGCCAGCAGCTTAGAACGCGCTGCGGGAGCCTACAATGAGCAGTTCTTC. Translating it yields CASSLERAAGAYNEQFF.

This clone was detected only once. The chain combines TRBV5-1 with TRBJ2-3, with D possibly being TRBD2 (6 bases). This CDR3 spans 14 amino acids. Germline CDR1 is SGHRS and CDR2 is YFSETQ. The V and J ends lost 2 bases and 2 bases respectively, with 9 bases between them. DNA for the CDR3: TGCGCCAGCAGCTTACTAGCTAACACAGATACGCAGTATTTT. Translation gives CASSLLANTDTQYF.

This clone was seen just once. The V call is TRBV14, the J call TRBJ1-2; the D is unclear. Germline loops: CDR1 SGHDN, CDR2 FVKESK. V lost 2 bases and J 0 bases, leaving 13 bases between the germline ends. The CDR3 spans 16 residues. The CDR3 region is CASSQTKPGTNYGYTF. CDR3 nucleotides: TGTGCCAGCAGCCAAACAAAACCAGGAACTAACTATGGCTACACCTTC.

The chain uses TRBV7-8 and TRBJ2-1; the match to TRBD2 covers 13 bases. Trimming removed 5 bases from V and 9 bases from J; junction bases left unmatched: 10. This CDR3 contains 16 residues. Germline-derived CDR1 and CDR2 are SGHVS and FQNEAQ. CDR3 region: CASSARGLAGEIEQFF. CDR3 coding DNA: TGTGCCAGCAGCGCACGTGGACTAGCGGGAGAGATTGAGCAGTTCTTC. Drawing the rest from reference TRBV7-8 and TRBJ2-1, the complete variable domain is GAGVSQSPRYKVAKRGQDVALRCDPISGHVSLFWYQQALGQGPEFLTYFQNEAQLDKSGLPSDRFFAERPEGSVSTLKIQRTQQEDSAVYLCASSARGLAGEIEQFFGPGTRLTVL.

In its sample, this clone was seen once. Other DNA sequences within the sample encode an identical CDR3. This sequence joins TRBV18 and TRBJ1-4, with D maybe TRBD1 (6 bases). The CDR3 has 14 amino acids. Between the trimmed V and J ends, which lost 6 bases and 2 bases, there was a span of 10 bases. Germline V CDR1 and CDR2: KGHSH, LQKENI. The CDR3 region is CASSRQGTNEKLFF. In nucleotides, the CDR3 is TGTGCCAGCTCTCGGCAGGGGACTAATGAAAAACTGTTTTTT. Full variable domain (outside the CDR3, taken from reference TRBV18 and TRBJ1-4): NAGVMQNPRHLVRRRGQEARLRCSPMKGHSHVYWYRQLPEEGLKFMVYLQKENIIDESGMPKERFSAEFPKEGPSILRIQQVVRGDSAAYFCASSRQGTNEKLFFGSGTQLSVL.

The V call is TRBV25-1, the J call TRBJ1-3; 8 nucleotides agree with TRBD1. Germline V gene lookup returns CDR1 MGHDK and CDR2 SYGVNS. The length of the CDR3 is 14 residues. Losses at the gene ends were 6 bases for V and 4 bases for J; bases not matched to a gene: 5. The CDR3 here is CASRAGGPGNTIYF. CDR3 coding DNA: TGTGCCAGCAGAGCAGGGGGCCCCGGAAACACCATATATTTT.

The gene calls are TRBV18 and TRBJ2-7; 10 nucleotides line up with TRBD2. The CDR3 has 15 residues. The V segment lost 8 bases and the J segment 5 bases; nucleotides outside the gene matches: 12. CDR1 is KGHSH and CDR2 is LQKENI in the germline V gene. The CDR3 coding sequence is TGTGCCAGCGGTATGAGGGCTAGCGGGAGCCACGAGCAGTACTTC. It encodes CASGMRASGSHEQYF.

This rearrangement joins TRBV6-4 to TRBJ2-3; TRBD2 aligns across 8 bases. This CDR3 is built from 14 residues. Germline CDR1 and CDR2: MRHNA and SNTAGT. V dropped 2 bases and J dropped 4; count of bases not matched to a gene: 2. In DNA, the CDR3 is TGTGCCAGCAGTGACAACGGGAGGGCAGATACGCAGTATTTT. Protein sequence: CASSDNGRADTQYF.

The V gene is TRBV29-1, the J gene TRBJ1-4, with D hard to call. CDR1 is SQVTM, CDR2 ANQGSEA, per germline. Trimming shortened V by 3 bases and J by 7 bases, and 12 bases separated the two germline ends. The CDR3 loop spans 13 amino acids. DNA for the CDR3: TGCAGCGTTGAGGGTCGACGAGGTGAAAAACTGTTTTTT. Residues: CSVEGRRGEKLFF.

J is TRBJ2-7 and V is TRBV11-2, with 11 nucleotides matching TRBD2. Germline CDR1 SGHAT, CDR2 FQNNGV. Trimming removed 5 bases from V and 4 bases from J; junction bases left unmatched: 10. The CDR3 length is 16 residues. CDR3 loop: CASSKIAGGNLYEQYF. CDR3 DNA: TGTGCCAGCAGCAAAATAGCGGGAGGGAATTTATACGAGCAGTACTTC.

This sequence joins TRBV6-1 and TRBJ1-1; 7 nucleotides line up with TRBD1. Trimming removed 4 bases from V and 4 bases from J; junction bases left unmatched: 6. CDR1 MNHNS and CDR2 SASEGT come from the germline V gene. This CDR3 contains 14 residues. The CDR3 reads CASSAGTARTEAFF. The CDR3 DNA sequence: TGTGCCAGCAGTGCGGGGACAGCTCGCACTGAAGCTTTCTTT.

This clone occurred many times. V usage is TRBV29-1 and J usage is TRBJ1-2; weak D call: TRBD1 (5 bases). The germline CDR1 and CDR2 sequences are SQVTM and ANQGSEA. The CDR3 sequence is 14 residues long. The V end was cut by 1 base, the J end by 5 bases, with 14 bases between. The CDR3 region is CSVEATQGGYGYTF. The CDR3 bases are TGCAGCGTTGAAGCTACGCAGGGAGGATATGGCTACACCTTC.

A single count supports this clone. The chain is built from TRBV6-5 and TRBJ1-5; TRBD1 might be the D (5 bases). The CDR3 spans 14 residues. V was pared by 6 bases and J by 3 bases, with 12 bases between. Germline CDR1 MNHEY, CDR2 SVGAGI. The DNA for the CDR3 is TGTGCCAGCAGCCGCGACAGAAACAATCAGCCCCAGCATTTT. As protein: CASSRDRNNQPQHF.

The rearrangement joins TRBV2 to TRBJ1-1; D is uncertain. Germline V CDR1 and CDR2: SNHLY, FYNNEI. The CDR3 extends over 11 amino acids. Deletions cut 4 bases from V and 11 bases from J, with 11 bases between. CDR3 protein: CASSARTSAFF. CDR3 in DNA: TGTGCCAGCAGTGCCCGAACCTCGGCTTTCTTT.

The V gene is TRBV19, the J gene TRBJ2-5; 8 positions match TRBD1. The CDR3 extends over 15 amino acids. The J segment lost 4 bases and the V segment lost 3 bases, leaving 7 bases of the junction unmatched. The germline V gene has CDR1 LNHDA and CDR2 SQIVND (reference sequence). The CDR3, as DNA: TGTGCCAGTAGTATGGTCAGGGGGCGAGGAGAGACCCAGTACTTC. Translation: CASSMVRGRGETQYF. The whole variable domain, filled in from reference TRBV19 and TRBJ2-5, reads DGGITQSPKYLFRKEGQNVTLSCEQNLNHDAMYWYRQDPGQGLRLIYYSQIVNDFQKGDIAEGYSVSREKKESFPLTVTSAQKNPTAFYLCASSMVRGRGETQYFGPGTRLLVL.

Turning to this clone: The sample has other DNA sequences that encode this CDR3 too. This chain uses TRBV28 with TRBJ1-4; D possibly corresponds to TRBD1 (6 bases). The CDR3 sequence is 15 residues long. The germline V gene has CDR1 MDHEN and CDR2 SYDVKM. Trimming shortened V by 2 bases and J by 5 bases, and 12 bases separated the two germline ends. The DNA of the CDR3 is TGTGCCAGCAGTTTAGGAGGGGGAGGCAATGAAAAACTGTTTTTT. The encoded protein is CASSLGGGGNEKLFF. The full variable domain, completed using reference TRBV28 and TRBJ1-4, is DVKVTQSSRYLVKRTGEKVFLECVQDMDHENMFWYRQDPGLGLRLIYFSYDVKMKEKGDIPEGYSVSREKKERFSLILESASTNQTSMYLCASSLGGGGNEKLFFGSGTQLSVL.

The table lists this clone with many counts. The chain employs TRBV2 and TRBJ1-3; maybe TRBD1 (5 bases). Trimming stripped 3 bases from V and 1 base from J, with 13 bases between. The CDR3 consists of 16 residues. CDR1 is SNHLY and CDR2 is FYNNEI in the germline V gene. The CDR3 loop is CASSDRAPGSGNTIYF. In DNA form, the CDR3 reads TGTGCCAGCAGTGACAGGGCCCCAGGGTCTGGAAACACCATATATTTT. Based on the CDR3 plus reference TRBV2 and TRBJ1-3, the full variable domain is EPEVTQTPSHQVTQMGQEVILRCVPISNHLYFYWYRQILGQKVEFLVSFYNNEISEKSEIFDDQFSVERPDGSNFTLKIRSTKLEDSAMYFCASSDRAPGSGNTIYFGEGSWLTVV.

The chain employs TRBV30 and TRBJ2-3; D is uncertain. Germline V CDR1 and CDR2: GTSNPN, SVGIG (reference sequence). The CDR3 covers 13 residues. V lost 2 bases and J 2 bases, leaving 8 bases between the germline ends. The CDR3 loop is CAWSFLLTDTQYF. CDR3 sequence (DNA): TGTGCCTGGAGTTTCCTACTCACAGATACGCAGTATTTT.

J is TRBJ2-3 and V is TRBV4-3; the D gene is possibly TRBD1 (5 bases). Per germline, CDR1 LGHNA and CDR2 YSLEER. This CDR3 has 15 amino acids. The V and J ends lost 1 base and 1 base respectively, with 9 bases between them. The CDR3, as DNA: TGCGCCAGCAGCCAAGTACAGGCCCGCACAGATACGCAGTATTTT. Translation gives CASSQVQARTDTQYF.

The DNA for the CDR3 is TGTGCCAGCAGCTTTGGACAGGGAGCTAACTATGGCTACACCTTC. Amino acids: CASSFGQGANYGYTF. The chain links TRBV11-2 to TRBJ1-2, with 8 bases aligning to TRBD1. This CDR3 comprises 15 residues. V trimming: 3 bases; J trimming: 0 bases; junction bases outside the gene matches: 3. The germline CDR1 and CDR2 sequences are SGHAT and FQNNGV.

A few counts support this clone. V gene TRBV7-3 combines with J gene TRBJ2-5, with TRBD1 matching 9 bases. Germline CDR1 SGHTA, CDR2 FQGTGA. This CDR3 contains 16 residues. The trim removed 4 bases at V and 7 bases at J, leaving 13 bases unmatched. For the CDR3, the DNA is TGTGCCAGCAGCTCCTACGGGACAGGGATGGGAGGGACCCAGTACTTC. Amino acid sequence: CASSSYGTGMGGTQYF. Complete variable domain (other parts from reference TRBV7-3 and TRBJ2-5): GAGVSQTPSNKVTEKGKYVELRCDPISGHTALYWYRQSLGQGPEFLIYFQGTGAADDSGLPNDRFFAVRPEGSVSTLKIQRTERGDSAVYLCASSSYGTGMGGTQYFGPGTRLLVL.

The chain uses TRBV2 and TRBJ2-5; D may be TRBD1 or TRBD2 (7 bases each). This CDR3 is built from 14 residues. Germline V CDR1 and CDR2: SNHLY, FYNNEI. V lost 4 bases and J lost 5, with 14 bases in between. The DNA of the CDR3 is TGTGCCAGCAGTGTACGCAGGGGGGGGGAGACCCAGTACTTC. Its protein product is CASSVRRGGETQYF. The full variable domain, its missing parts supplied by reference TRBV2 and TRBJ2-5, is EPEVTQTPSHQVTQMGQEVILRCVPISNHLYFYWYRQILGQKVEFLVSFYNNEISEKSEIFDDQFSVERPDGSNFTLKIRSTKLEDSAMYFCASSVRRGGETQYFGPGTRLLVL.

In its sample, this clone was seen a few times. The chain is built from TRBV7-3 and TRBJ2-1, with 7 bases fitting TRBD1. In germline, CDR1 is SGHTA, CDR2 FQGTGA. With 4 bases clipped from V and 9 bases from J, the junction kept 6 bases outside the gene matches. The CDR3 has 13 residues. The CDR3 loop reads CASSSQGDAEQFF. CDR3 DNA sequence: TGTGCCAGCAGCTCGCAGGGGGACGCTGAGCAGTTCTTC.